The 18 T cell receptor beta chains given below trace back to one sample, sequenced in a study of T cells expressing NK-cell markers. From the 5' RACE reads, TCRdb lists one entry per CDR3 protein and no DNA. In total, the table holds fewer than 550,000 distinct CDR3 sequences. The specimen sequenced was blood T cells: a sorted CD56 or NKG2C T cell subset, CD4+ or CD8+ T cells, or bulk PBMC T cells (not recorded which). Receptors originate from a woman in her fifties or sixties in good health.

V is TRBV11-2 and J is TRBJ2-3; TCRdb lists TRBD1, though no DNA is available to test this call. Germline V gives CDR1 SGHAT, CDR2 FQNNGV. The CDR3 consists of 17 residues. This CDR3 reads CASSNPRTGRGTDTQYF.

The rearrangement joins TRBV24-1 to TRBJ2-1; TCRdb's D call of TRBD2 is untestable without DNA. The CDR3 has 15 amino acids. Per the germline V gene, CDR1 is KGHDR and CDR2 is SFDVKD. The CDR3 region is CATSVGLAGGGEQFF.

The chain combines TRBV18 with TRBJ2-7; TCRdb reports TRBD1, a call that lacks DNA to check it against. The germline V gene encodes CDR1 KGHSH and CDR2 LQKENI. The CDR3 sequence is 14 residues long. The CDR3 is CASSRGQGAYEQYF.

The J gene is TRBJ2-1, the V gene TRBV12-3 or TRBV12-4; the D gene TCRdb calls, TRBD1, cannot be checked with no DNA. This CDR3 is built from 15 residues. The CDR3 reads CASSSGPKEYNEQFF.

The rearrangement links TRBV5-5 to TRBJ2-1; no DNA is available, so the TRBD2 call from TCRdb remains unchecked. The CDR3 runs 14 residues. Germline V CDR1 and CDR2: SGHKS, YYEKEE (reference sequence). The CDR3 is CASSPLAGAPGQFF. Looking up the rest from reference TRBV5-5 and TRBJ2-1 gives the full variable domain: DAGVTQSPTHLIKTRGQQVTLRCSPISGHKSVSWYQQVLGQGPQFIFQYYEKEERGRGNFPDRFSARQFPNYSSELNVNALLLGDSALYLCASSPLAGAPGQFFGPGTRLTVL.

The genes are TRBV5-1 and TRBJ2-6; TCRdb's D call of TRBD2 is untestable without DNA. The CDR3 runs 18 residues. Germline CDR1 reads SGHRS; CDR2 reads YFSETQ. Here the CDR3 reads CASSPAGTAGSGANVLTF.

V is TRBV4-1 and J is TRBJ2-3; absent DNA, TCRdb's TRBD1 call cannot be checked. The CDR3 covers 18 residues. Germline assignment: CDR1 MGHRA and CDR2 YSYEKL. CDR3 in amino acids: CASSLRDRVRSSTDTQYF.

CDR3 protein: CASSLAGERSDTQYF. This chain connects TRBV5-1 to TRBJ2-3; TCRdb's D gene call, TRBD1, goes unchecked for lack of DNA. The CDR3 is made up of 15 amino acids. CDR1 and CDR2 (germline): SGHRS, YFSETQ.

The genes are TRBV20-1 and TRBJ2-3; TCRdb gives TRBD2 as the D gene, but with no DNA this cannot be confirmed. In germline, CDR1 is DFQATT, CDR2 SNEGSKA (reference sequence). This CDR3 spans 17 amino acids. The CDR3: CSARDLRGAGGRDTQYF.

The chain uses TRBV11-3 and TRBJ2-1. Germline-derived CDR1 and CDR2 are SGHNT and YENEEA. CDR3 size: 13 residues. CDR3 amino acids: CASSLGTSDEQFF. The full variable domain, its missing parts supplied by reference TRBV11-3 and TRBJ2-1, is EAGVVQSPRYKIIEKKQPVAFWCNPISGHNTLYWYLQNLGQGPELLIRYENEEAVDDSQLPKDRFSAERLKGVDSTLKIQPAELGDSAVYLCASSLGTSDEQFFGPGTRLTVL.

The rearrangement uses TRBV18 and TRBJ2-1; TCRdb gives TRBD2 as the D gene, but with no DNA this cannot be confirmed. CDR1 KGHSH and CDR2 LQKENI come from the germline V gene. The CDR3 consists of 14 residues. The CDR3 sequence: CASSFTSGDNEQFF. Combining the CDR3 with reference TRBV18 and TRBJ2-1 gives the whole variable domain NAGVMQNPRHLVRRRGQEARLRCSPMKGHSHVYWYRQLPEEGLKFMVYLQKENIIDESGMPKERFSAEFPKEGPSILRIQQVVRGDSAAYFCASSFTSGDNEQFFGPGTRLTVL.

The V gene is TRBV20-1, the J gene TRBJ1-2; with no DNA, the TCRdb D assignment of TRBD1 cannot be verified. In germline, CDR1 is DFQATT, CDR2 SNEGSKA (reference sequence). The CDR3 has 14 residues. The CDR3 here is CSATPQGNYYGYTF.

The V gene is TRBV29-1, the J gene TRBJ1-5; TCRdb picks TRBD1, but there is no DNA to check that call. CDR1 is SQVTM, CDR2 ANQGSEA, per germline. This CDR3 is built from 14 residues. CDR3 residues: CSVAGTGRGQPQHF. Complete variable domain (other parts from reference TRBV29-1 and TRBJ1-5): SAVISQKPSRDICQRGTSLTIQCQVDSQVTMMFWYRQQPGQSLTLIATANQGSEATYESGFVIDKFPISRPNLTFSTLTVSNMSPEDSSIYLCSVAGTGRGQPQHFGDGTRLSIL.

The V call is TRBV7-2, the J call TRBJ2-2. Germline values: CDR1 SGHTA, CDR2 FQGNSA. The CDR3 contains 14 residues. This chain's CDR3 is CASSKKTNTGELFF.

The rearrangement joins TRBV11-2 to TRBJ1-1. Germline lookup yields CDR1 SGHAT and CDR2 FQNNGV. This CDR3 comprises 13 residues. Here the CDR3 reads CASQFRMNTEAFF.

The gene calls are TRBV5-1 and TRBJ2-3; the D call of TRBD2 rests on TCRdb alone, since no DNA is present to check it. Germline values: CDR1 SGHRS, CDR2 YFSETQ. CDR3 length: 19 residues. This CDR3 reads CASSSLGASGTRKTDTQYF. Based on the CDR3 plus reference TRBV5-1 and TRBJ2-3, the full variable domain is KAGVTQTPRYLIKTRGQQVTLSCSPISGHRSVSWYQQTPGQGLQFLFEYFSETQRNKGNFPGRFSGRQFSNSRSEMNVSTLELGDSALYLCASSSLGASGTRKTDTQYFGPGTRLTVL.

V gene TRBV11-1 combines with J gene TRBJ2-1; TCRdb lists TRBD1, though no DNA is available to test this call. The CDR3 consists of 16 residues. CDR1 is SGHAT, CDR2 FQDESV, per germline (reference sequence). CDR3 protein: CASSFSGTGSYNEQFF.

The rearrangement links TRBV6-2 or TRBV6-3 to TRBJ2-1; the TRBD1 assignment by TCRdb is unverifiable without DNA. The germline V gene has CDR1 MNHEY and CDR2 SVGEGT. CDR3 length equals 13 residues. The CDR3 loop is CASRQTGQHEQFF.